Following are 19 T cell receptor beta chains from one sample sequenced in a study of blood T cells in healthy people across ages (dated by TCRdb to the mid-2010s). The library was prepared using 5' RACE. The sequencing machine was an Illumina HiSeq 2500. The second PCR ran for roughly 6 to 11 cycles and used a J-beta primer mix along with a sample-barcoded 5' primer. TCRdb reprocessed the public reads (quality trimming at Q25 with fastp, clone calling with MiXCR) and kept in-frame beta chains. Entries that share a CDR3 protein sequence are merged under the most common genes and DNA. For this sample the table gives around 710,000 distinct CDR3 sequences, of which approximately 43% were detected only once. Of the sample, roughly 19% falls within the top ten clones. The source material was blood. Source of these receptors: a woman aged 55-69 years in good health.

The chain uses TRBV10-3 and TRBJ1-1, with D unclear. The germline V and J ends were trimmed by 0 bases and 11 bases, with 10 bases remaining between them. Germline assignment: CDR1 ENHRY and CDR2 SYGVKD. The CDR3 sequence is 12 residues long. For the CDR3, the DNA is TGTGCCATCAGTGAGTCGGGGTCATGGGCTTTCTTT. Encoded protein: CAISESGSWAFF.

CDR3 bases: TGTGCCAGCAGTTGGACTGGAGTGAGCTCCTACGAGCAGTACTTC. The encoded protein is CASSWTGVSSYEQYF. The rearrangement links TRBV27 to TRBJ2-7, with a tentative D call TRBD2 (5 bases). Germline values: CDR1 MNHEY, CDR2 SMNVEV (reference sequence). V lost 4 bases and J lost 0, with 13 bases in between. The CDR3 totals 15 residues.

The rearrangement links TRBV7-3 to TRBJ2-1; 9 positions agree with TRBD2. Germline values: CDR1 SGHTA, CDR2 FQGTGA. The V gene end was trimmed by 4 bases and the J gene end by 7 bases; junction bases not matched to a gene: 17. This CDR3 has 18 residues. CDR3 sequence: CASSSPFGGRGGGNEQFF. In DNA, the CDR3 is TGTGCCAGCAGCTCCCCCTTTGGAGGGCGGGGGGGCGGAAATGAGCAGTTCTTC.

The chain recombines TRBV7-2 with TRBJ2-7; possibly TRBD1 for D (5 bases). The DNA end lines up better with TRBJ2-5; the J call may be wrong. The CDR3 runs to 15 residues. Germline values: CDR1 SGHTA, CDR2 FQGNSA. The CDR3 DNA reads TGTGCCAGCAGTCCTACAGGAACCTCAAGAGAGACCCAGTACTTC. It translates to CASSPTGTSRETQYF.

The chain carries TRBV9 and TRBJ2-1; D may be TRBD2 (6 bases). Germline V gene lookup returns CDR1 SGDLS and CDR2 YYNGEE. V lost 4 bases and J 10 bases, leaving 21 bases between the germline ends. The CDR3 consists of 15 residues. CDR3 loop: CASSPSTSSRWEQFF. As DNA, the CDR3 is TGTGCCAGCAGCCCCTCTACTAGCTCCCGGTGGGAGCAGTTCTTC.

This clonotype was detected ten times or more. The chain couples TRBV28 to TRBJ2-1; D is tentatively TRBD1 or TRBD2 (5 bases each). The CDR3 covers 17 residues. The V gene lost 2 bases and the J gene lost 8 bases, with 22 bases spanning the gap. In germline, CDR1 is MDHEN, CDR2 SYDVKM. The CDR3 nucleotides read TGTGCCAGCAGTTTAACCTTATGGGGACGAGGGTTGGATGAGCAGTTCTTC. Translated: CASSLTLWGRGLDEQFF.

The chain carries TRBV28 and TRBJ2-5; no definite D call. Between the trimmed V and J ends, which lost 3 bases and 11 bases, there was a span of 19 bases. CDR1 MDHEN and CDR2 SYDVKM come from the germline V gene. The CDR3 totals 14 residues. This CDR3 is CASSFPSYYNEQYF. The CDR3 bases are TGTGCCAGCAGTTTTCCGAGCTATTACAATGAGCAGTACTTC.

This clonotype was seen only a few times. The chain is built from TRBV7-8 and TRBJ1-2, with D possibly TRBD1 on 5 matching bases. V lost 6 bases and J 5 bases, leaving 19 bases between the germline ends. There are 15 residues in the CDR3. Per the germline V gene, CDR1 is SGHVS and CDR2 is FQNEAQ. CDR3 residues: CASRPSRAQDYGYTF. As DNA, the CDR3 is TGTGCCAGCAGACCGTCCCGGGCACAGGATTATGGCTACACCTTC.

The chain combines TRBV10-3 with TRBJ2-7; 12 bases are a match to TRBD2. The CDR3 extends over 16 amino acids. Losses at the gene ends were 4 bases for V and 4 bases for J; bases not matched to a gene: 8. The germline V gene has CDR1 ENHRY and CDR2 SYGVKD. CDR3: CAISGPPTSGRYEQYF. The CDR3 DNA is TGTGCCATCAGTGGGCCCCCGACTAGCGGGAGATACGAGCAGTACTTC.

The V and J genes are TRBV20-1 and TRBJ1-2; D ambiguous. The CDR3 is 14 residues long. Trimming removed 0 bases at V and 4 bases at J, with 12 bases between. Germline V lookup: CDR1 DFQATT, CDR2 SNEGSKA (reference sequence). The CDR3 reads CSAREILGAYGYTF. The CDR3 DNA sequence: TGCAGTGCTAGAGAGATCTTGGGTGCCTATGGCTACACCTTC.

The J gene is TRBJ2-7, the V gene TRBV9; TRBD1 agrees at 8 bases. The CDR3 consists of 15 residues. CDR1 is SGDLS, CDR2 YYNGEE, per germline. V was pared by 0 bases and J by 5 bases, with 7 bases of the junction left unmatched. The CDR3 reads CASSVGGQGYNEQYF. CDR3 coding DNA: TGTGCCAGCAGCGTAGGTGGACAGGGATACAACGAGCAGTACTTC.

The table lists this clonotype with a few counts. The chain links TRBV2 to TRBJ1-6, with TRBD1 as a possible D gene (6 bases). This CDR3 is built from 13 residues. Germline CDR1 SNHLY, CDR2 FYNNEI. V was shortened by 7 bases and J by 6 bases, with 10 bases between the two germline ends. The CDR3 DNA is TGTGCCAGCAAGCAGGACAGTAATTCACCCCTCCACTTT. Its translation is CASKQDSNSPLHF.

This clonotype was recorded a few times. The chain combines TRBV20-1 with TRBJ2-7, with 11 bases matching TRBD2. The V gene's germline CDR1 is DFQATT and CDR2 SNEGSKA (reference sequence). CDR3 size: 13 residues. Unmatched junction bases numbered 9, after V lost 4 bases and J lost 10 bases. The CDR3 nucleotides are TGCAGTGCTATTAGCGGGGGGGTCGTGTCCCAGTACTTC. Its translation: CSAISGGVVSQYF.

The chain links TRBV11-2 to TRBJ1-1; D possibly corresponds to TRBD1 (5 bases). CDR1 SGHAT and CDR2 FQNNGV come from the germline V gene. The length of the CDR3 is 13 residues. V lost 6 bases to trimming and J lost 3 bases, with 11 bases between them. CDR3 loop: CASRLRADTEAFF. CDR3 DNA sequence: TGTGCCAGCAGGCTCAGGGCGGACACTGAAGCTTTCTTT. Complete variable domain (other parts from reference TRBV11-2 and TRBJ1-1): EAGVAQSPRYKIIEKRQSVAFWCNPISGHATLYWYQQILGQGPKLLIQFQNNGVVDDSQLPKDRFSAERLKGVDSTLKIQPAKLEDSAVYLCASRLRADTEAFFGQGTRLTVV.

This clonotype came up a few times. The chain carries TRBV25-1 and TRBJ1-6; D ambiguous. CDR3 length: 13 amino acids. Germline CDR1 and CDR2: MGHDK and SYGVNS. V lost 2 bases and J lost 9, with 8 bases in between. CDR3 bases: TGTGCCAGCAGTGAAATCGCGAGTTCACCCCTCCACTTT. Translating gives CASSEIASSPLHF.

J is TRBJ1-1 and V is TRBV5-5, with TRBD1 matching 8 bases. This CDR3 comprises 15 residues. Germline V gene lookup returns CDR1 SGHKS and CDR2 YYEKEE (reference sequence). The trim removed 1 base at V and 1 base at J, leaving 3 bases unmatched. This CDR3 is CASSLSGGGNTEAFF. CDR3 DNA sequence: TGTGCCAGCAGCTTGTCAGGGGGCGGGAACACTGAAGCTTTCTTT. The full variable domain, rest sourced from reference TRBV5-5 and TRBJ1-1, is DAGVTQSPTHLIKTRGQQVTLRCSPISGHKSVSWYQQVLGQGPQFIFQYYEKEERGRGNFPDRFSARQFPNYSSELNVNALLLGDSALYLCASSLSGGGNTEAFFGQGTRLTVV.

This clonotype was counted only a few times. The chain carries TRBV6-1 and TRBJ2-5; 7 bases match TRBD1. J gave up 0 bases and V 6 bases, and 4 bases lay outside the gene matches. The CDR3 contains 14 residues. Looked up from germline, CDR1 is MNHNS and CDR2 is SASEGT. In nucleotides, the CDR3 is TGTGCCAGCAGAAAGGGACAGAACCAAGAGACCCAGTACTTC. Translating gives CASRKGQNQETQYF.

This rearrangement joins TRBV28 to TRBJ1-2, with D possibly being TRBD1 (6 bases). V shed 5 bases and J shed 7 bases, with 11 bases lying between them. In germline, CDR1 is MDHEN, CDR2 SYDVKM. There are 12 residues in the CDR3. The CDR3 DNA reads as TGTGCCAGCAGTCCAGGGGAGGTTGGCTACACCTTC. It codes for CASSPGEVGYTF.

The chain joins TRBV5-6 to TRBJ2-2; TRBD1 matches 10 bases. Looked up from germline, CDR1 is SGHDT and CDR2 is YYEEEE. Losses at the gene ends were 3 bases for V and 3 bases for J; bases not matched to a gene: 2. CDR3 length: 15 amino acids. The CDR3 coding sequence is TGTGCCAGCAGCTCCGGGACAGGGGACACCGGGGAGCTGTTTTTT. Protein product: CASSSGTGDTGELFF. The full variable domain, rest sourced from reference TRBV5-6 and TRBJ2-2, is DAGVTQSPTHLIKTRGQQVTLRCSPKSGHDTVSWYQQALGQGPQFIFQYYEEEERQRGNFPDRFSGHQFPNYSSELNVNALLLGDSALYLCASSSGTGDTGELFFGEGSRLTVL.